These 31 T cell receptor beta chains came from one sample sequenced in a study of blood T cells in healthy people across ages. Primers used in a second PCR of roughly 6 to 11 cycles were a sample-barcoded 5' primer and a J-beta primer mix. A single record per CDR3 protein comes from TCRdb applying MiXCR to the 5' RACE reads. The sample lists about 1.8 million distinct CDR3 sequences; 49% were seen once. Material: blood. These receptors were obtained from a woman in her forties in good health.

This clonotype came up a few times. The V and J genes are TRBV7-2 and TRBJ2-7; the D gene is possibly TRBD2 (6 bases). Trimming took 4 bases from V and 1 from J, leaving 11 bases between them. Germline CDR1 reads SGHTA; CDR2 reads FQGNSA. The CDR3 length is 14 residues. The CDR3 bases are TGTGCCAGCAGCTCTGGGGGGAGGTCCTACGAGCAGTACTTC. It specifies CASSSGGRSYEQYF.

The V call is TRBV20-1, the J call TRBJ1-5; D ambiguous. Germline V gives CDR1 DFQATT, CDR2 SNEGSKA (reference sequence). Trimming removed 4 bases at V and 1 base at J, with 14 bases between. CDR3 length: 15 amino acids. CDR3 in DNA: TGCAGTGCTATGCTCTCGGGCGGGAGCAATCAGCCCCAGCATTTT. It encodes CSAMLSGGSNQPQHF.

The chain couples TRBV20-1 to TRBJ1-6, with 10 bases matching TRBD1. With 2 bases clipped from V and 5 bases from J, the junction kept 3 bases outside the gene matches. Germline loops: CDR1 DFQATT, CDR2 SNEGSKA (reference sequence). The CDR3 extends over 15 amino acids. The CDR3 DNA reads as TGCAGTGCTAGACGGACAGGGGGGAATAATTCACCCCTCCACTTT. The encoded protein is CSARRTGGNNSPLHF.

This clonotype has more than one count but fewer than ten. The CDR3 bases are TGCAGCGCAGAATTCAGGACGGACCAAGAGACCCAGTACTTC. Translated: CSAEFRTDQETQYF. The genes are TRBV29-1 and TRBJ2-5; the D is unclear. The CDR3 has 14 residues. V lost 7 bases and J lost 0, with 15 bases in between. Germline V gene sequence: CDR1 SQVTM, CDR2 ANQGSEA.

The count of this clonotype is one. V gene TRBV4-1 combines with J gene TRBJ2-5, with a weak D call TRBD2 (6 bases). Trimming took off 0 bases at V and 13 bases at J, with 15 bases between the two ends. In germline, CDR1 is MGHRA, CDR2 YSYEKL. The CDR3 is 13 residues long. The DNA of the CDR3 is TGCGCCAGCAGCCAAGATGTTAGCGGCGAGCGGTACTTC. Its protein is CASSQDVSGERYF.

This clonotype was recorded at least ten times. As DNA, the CDR3 is TGTGCCAGCGAAGGGACCGAGCAAGAGACCCAGTACTTC. Translated: CASEGTEQETQYF. V and J are TRBV6-1 and TRBJ2-5; tentatively, D is TRBD1 or TRBD2 (5 bases each). This CDR3 region has 13 residues. CDR1 MNHNS and CDR2 SASEGT come from the germline V gene. Trimming took off 8 bases at V and 2 bases at J, with 12 bases between the two ends.

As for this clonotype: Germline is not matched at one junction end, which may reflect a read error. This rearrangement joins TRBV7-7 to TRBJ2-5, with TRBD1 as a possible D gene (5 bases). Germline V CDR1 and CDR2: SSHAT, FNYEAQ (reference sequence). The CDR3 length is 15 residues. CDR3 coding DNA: TGTGCTAGCAGCCGAGTATCAGGGTTCCAAGAGACCCAGTACTTC. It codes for CASSRVSGFQETQYF.

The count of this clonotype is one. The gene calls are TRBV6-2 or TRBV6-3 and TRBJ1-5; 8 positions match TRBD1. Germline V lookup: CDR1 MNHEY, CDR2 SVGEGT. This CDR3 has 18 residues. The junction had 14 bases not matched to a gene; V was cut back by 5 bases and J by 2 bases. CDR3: CASSDQGALSVGNQPQHF. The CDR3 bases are TGTGCCAGCAGTGATCAGGGGGCGCTTAGTGTGGGCAATCAGCCCCAGCATTTT.

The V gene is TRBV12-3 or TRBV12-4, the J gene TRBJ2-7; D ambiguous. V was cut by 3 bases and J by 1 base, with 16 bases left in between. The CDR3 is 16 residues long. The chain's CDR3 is CASSFPGPPTSYEQYF. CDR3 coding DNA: TGTGCCAGCAGTTTCCCCGGACCGCCAACTTCCTACGAGCAGTACTTC.

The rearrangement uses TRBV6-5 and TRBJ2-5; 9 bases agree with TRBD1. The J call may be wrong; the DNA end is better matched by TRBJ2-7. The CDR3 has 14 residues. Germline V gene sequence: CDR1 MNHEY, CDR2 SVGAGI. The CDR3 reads CASSKDRGRYEQYF. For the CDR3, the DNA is TGTGCCAGCAGTAAGGACAGGGGAAGGTACGAGCAGTACTTC.

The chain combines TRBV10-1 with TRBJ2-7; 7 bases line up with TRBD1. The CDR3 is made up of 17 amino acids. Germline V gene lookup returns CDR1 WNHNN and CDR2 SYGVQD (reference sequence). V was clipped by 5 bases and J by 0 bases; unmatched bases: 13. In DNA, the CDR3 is TGCGCCAGCAGTAAAAGACCAAGGACAGGTCTCTCCTACGAGCAGTACTTC. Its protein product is CASSKRPRTGLSYEQYF.

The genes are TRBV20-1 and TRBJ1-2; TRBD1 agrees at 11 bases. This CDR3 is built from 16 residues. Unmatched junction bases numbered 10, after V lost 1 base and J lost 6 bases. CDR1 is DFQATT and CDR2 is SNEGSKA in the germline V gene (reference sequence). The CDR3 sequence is CSARVGTGGVEDGYTF. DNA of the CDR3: TGCAGTGCTAGAGTTGGGACAGGGGGTGTCGAGGATGGCTACACCTTC.

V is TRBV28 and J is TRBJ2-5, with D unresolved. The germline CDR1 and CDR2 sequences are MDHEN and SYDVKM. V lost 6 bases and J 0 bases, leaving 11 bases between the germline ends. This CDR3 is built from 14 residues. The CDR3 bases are TGTGCCAGCAGCCAGAGGCCCAACCAAGAGACCCAGTACTTC. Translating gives CASSQRPNQETQYF.

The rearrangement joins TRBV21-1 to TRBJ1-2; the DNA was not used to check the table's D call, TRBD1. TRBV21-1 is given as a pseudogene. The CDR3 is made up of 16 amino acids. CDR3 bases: TGTGCCAGCAGGAAAGGTGACAGGGGGCCCTATGGAGGCTACACCTTC. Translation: CASRKGDRGPYGGYTF.

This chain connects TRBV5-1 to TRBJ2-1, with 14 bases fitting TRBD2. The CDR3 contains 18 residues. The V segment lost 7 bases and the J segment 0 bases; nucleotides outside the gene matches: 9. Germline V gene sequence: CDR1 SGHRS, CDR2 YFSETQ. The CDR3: CASQLWGLAGDSYNEQFF. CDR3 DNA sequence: TGCGCCAGCCAGCTTTGGGGACTAGCGGGGGACTCCTACAATGAGCAGTTCTTC.

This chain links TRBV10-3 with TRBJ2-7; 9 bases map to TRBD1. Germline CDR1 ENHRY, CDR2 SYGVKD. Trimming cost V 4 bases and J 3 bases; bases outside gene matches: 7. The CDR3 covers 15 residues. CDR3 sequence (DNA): TGTGCCATCAGTGGGGGAGGGGACAGGGTCTACGAGCAGTACTTC. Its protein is CAISGGGDRVYEQYF.

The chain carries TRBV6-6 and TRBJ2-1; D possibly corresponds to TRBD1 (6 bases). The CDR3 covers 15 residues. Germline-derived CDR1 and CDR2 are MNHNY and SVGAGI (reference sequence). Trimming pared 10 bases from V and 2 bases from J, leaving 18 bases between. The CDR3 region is CATSHQGGAYNEQFF. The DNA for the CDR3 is TGTGCCACCAGCCACCAAGGGGGAGCCTACAATGAGCAGTTCTTC.

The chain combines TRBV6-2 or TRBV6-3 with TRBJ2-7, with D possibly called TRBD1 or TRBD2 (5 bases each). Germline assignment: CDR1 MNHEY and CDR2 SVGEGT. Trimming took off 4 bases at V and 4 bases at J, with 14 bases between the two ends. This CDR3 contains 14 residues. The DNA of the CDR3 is TGTGCCAGCAGTTCATCCGGGACCGATTACGAGCAGTACTTC. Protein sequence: CASSSSGTDYEQYF.

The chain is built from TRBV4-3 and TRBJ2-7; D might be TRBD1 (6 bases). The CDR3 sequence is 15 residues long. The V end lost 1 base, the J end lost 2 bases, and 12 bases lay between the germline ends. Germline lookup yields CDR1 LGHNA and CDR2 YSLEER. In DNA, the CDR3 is TGCGCCAGCAGCCAAGTACAGGGTAAGACCTACGAGCAGTACTTC. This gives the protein CASSQVQGKTYEQYF.

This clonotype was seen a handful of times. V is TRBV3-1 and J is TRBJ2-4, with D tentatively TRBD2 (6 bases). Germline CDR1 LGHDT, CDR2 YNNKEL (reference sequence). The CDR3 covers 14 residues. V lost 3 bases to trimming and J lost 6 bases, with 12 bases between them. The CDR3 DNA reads TGTGCCAGCAGCCAGGAGGGAGGAACAAACATTCAGTACTTC. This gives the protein CASSQEGGTNIQYF. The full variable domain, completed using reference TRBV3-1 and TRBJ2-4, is DTAVSQTPKYLVTQMGNDKSIKCEQNLGHDTMYWYKQDSKKFLKIMFSYNNKELIINETVPNRFSPKSPDKAHLNLHINSLELGDSAVYFCASSQEGGTNIQYFGAGTRLSVL.

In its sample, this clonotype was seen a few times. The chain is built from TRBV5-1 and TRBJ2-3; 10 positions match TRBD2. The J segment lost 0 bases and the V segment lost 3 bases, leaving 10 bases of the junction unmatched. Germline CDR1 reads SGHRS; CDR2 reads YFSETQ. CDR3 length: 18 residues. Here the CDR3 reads CASSSSGGIPTSTDTQYF. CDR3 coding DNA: TGCGCCAGCAGCTCTAGCGGGGGCATACCTACTAGCACAGATACGCAGTATTTT.

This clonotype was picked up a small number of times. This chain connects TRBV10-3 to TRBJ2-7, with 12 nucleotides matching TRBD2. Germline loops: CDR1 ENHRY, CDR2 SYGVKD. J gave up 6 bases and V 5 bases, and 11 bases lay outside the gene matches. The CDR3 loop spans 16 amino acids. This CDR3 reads CAISPWTSGTSPEQYF. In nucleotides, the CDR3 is TGTGCCATCAGTCCATGGACTAGCGGGACAAGCCCCGAGCAGTACTTC.

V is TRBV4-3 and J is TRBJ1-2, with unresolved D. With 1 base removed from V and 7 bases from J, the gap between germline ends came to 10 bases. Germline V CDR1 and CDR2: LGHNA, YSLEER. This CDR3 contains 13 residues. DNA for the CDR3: TGCGCCAGCAGCCAAGTCCGGGGTTGTGGCTACACCTTC. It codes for CASSQVRGCGYTF.

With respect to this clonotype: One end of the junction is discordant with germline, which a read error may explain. The CDR3 DNA reads as TGTGCCGGCAGTTACTCGAGGACTAGCGGGGGGCCGGATGAGCAGTTCTTC. This codes for CAGSYSRTSGGPDEQFF. The chain combines TRBV6-2 or TRBV6-3 with TRBJ2-1, with TRBD2 identical over 14 bases. The CDR3 totals 17 residues. In germline, CDR1 is MNHEY, CDR2 SVGEGT.

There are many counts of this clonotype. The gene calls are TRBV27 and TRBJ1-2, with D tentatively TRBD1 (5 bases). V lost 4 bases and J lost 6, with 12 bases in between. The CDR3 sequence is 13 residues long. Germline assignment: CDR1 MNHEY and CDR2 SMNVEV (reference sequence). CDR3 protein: CASSSWGGNGYTF. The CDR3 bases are TGTGCCAGCAGTTCGTGGGGGGGGAATGGCTACACCTTC.

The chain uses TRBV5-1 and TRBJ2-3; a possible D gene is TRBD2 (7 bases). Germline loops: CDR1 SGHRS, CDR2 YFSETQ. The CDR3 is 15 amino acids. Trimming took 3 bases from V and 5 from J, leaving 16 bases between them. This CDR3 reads CASSSTGGRGDTQYF. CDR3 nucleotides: TGCGCCAGCAGCTCGACGGGGGGCCGTGGAGATACGCAGTATTTT. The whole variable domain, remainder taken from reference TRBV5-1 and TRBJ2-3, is KAGVTQTPRYLIKTRGQQVTLSCSPISGHRSVSWYQQTPGQGLQFLFEYFSETQRNKGNFPGRFSGRQFSNSRSEMNVSTLELGDSALYLCASSSTGGRGDTQYFGPGTRLTVL.

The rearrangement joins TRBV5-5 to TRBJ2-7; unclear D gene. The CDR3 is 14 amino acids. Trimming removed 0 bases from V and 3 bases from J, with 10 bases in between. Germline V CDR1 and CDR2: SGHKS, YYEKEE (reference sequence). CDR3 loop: CASSLGYSYYEQYF. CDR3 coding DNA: TGTGCCAGCAGCTTGGGGTACAGCTACTACGAGCAGTACTTC. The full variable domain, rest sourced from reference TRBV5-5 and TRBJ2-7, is DAGVTQSPTHLIKTRGQQVTLRCSPISGHKSVSWYQQVLGQGPQFIFQYYEKEERGRGNFPDRFSARQFPNYSSELNVNALLLGDSALYLCASSLGYSYYEQYFGPGTRLTVT.

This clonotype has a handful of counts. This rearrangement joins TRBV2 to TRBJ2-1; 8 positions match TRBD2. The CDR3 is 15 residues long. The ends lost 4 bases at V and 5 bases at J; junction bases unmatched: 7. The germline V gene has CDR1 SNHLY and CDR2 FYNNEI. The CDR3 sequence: CASSVLAGGHNEQFF. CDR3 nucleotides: TGTGCCAGCAGTGTATTGGCGGGGGGACACAATGAGCAGTTCTTC.

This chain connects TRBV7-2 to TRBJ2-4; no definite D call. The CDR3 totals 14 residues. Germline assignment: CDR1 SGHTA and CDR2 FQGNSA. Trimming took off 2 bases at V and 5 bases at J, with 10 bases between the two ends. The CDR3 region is CASSLINFENIQYF. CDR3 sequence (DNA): TGTGCCAGCAGCTTAATAAATTTCGAAAACATTCAGTACTTC.

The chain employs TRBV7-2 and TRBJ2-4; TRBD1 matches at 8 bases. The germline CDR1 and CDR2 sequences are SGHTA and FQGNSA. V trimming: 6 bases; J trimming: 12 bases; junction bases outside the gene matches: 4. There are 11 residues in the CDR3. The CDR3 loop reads CASRADRGQYF. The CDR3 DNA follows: TGTGCCAGCAGGGCAGACAGGGGTCAGTACTTC.

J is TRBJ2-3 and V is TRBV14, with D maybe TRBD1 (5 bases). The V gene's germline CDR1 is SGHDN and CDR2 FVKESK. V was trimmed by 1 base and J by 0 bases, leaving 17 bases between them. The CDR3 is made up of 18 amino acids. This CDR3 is CASSQGSWTTTSTDTQYF. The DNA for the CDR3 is TGTGCCAGCAGCCAAGGGTCTTGGACAACGACTAGCACAGATACGCAGTATTTT. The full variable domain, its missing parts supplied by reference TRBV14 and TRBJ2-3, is EAGVTQFPSHSVIEKGQTVTLRCDPISGHDNLYWYRRVMGKEIKFLLHFVKESKQDESGMPNNRFLAERTGGTYSTLKVQPAELEDSGVYFCASSQGSWTTTSTDTQYFGPGTRLTVL.